What follows is one T cell receptor (beta chain) and its context. Which antigen it targets is not known. No qualities accompany the bases; no much larger clone lies one base away. The sample is drawn from a study of CD8+CD57+ T cells in acquired aplastic anemia (dated by TCRdb to the late 2010s). For the wider study: Extracted DNA from sorted CD4+ and CD8+ cells averaged around 3.3 ug, ranging from roughly 0.2 to 30 ug. For healthy donor samples, the average read count was about 9.9 million for CD4+ cells and around 12 million for CD8+ cells.

TCR repertoires of sorted CD4+ and CD8+ blood T cells from severe aplastic anemia patients and healthy subjects were deep-sequenced in the study. Ficoll-Paque density gradient centrifugation was used to isolate peripheral blood mononuclear cells. Before DNA extraction, CD4+ and CD8+ T cells were sorted by FACS or by magnetic beads. CDR1 and CDR2, per the germline V gene (reference sequence), are LNHDA and SQIVND. The CDR3 holds 14 amino acids from the cysteine to the phenylalanine. Of the read, only the CDR3 DNA is kept; its 42 bases are in frame from base 1. At the junction V is shortened by 9 bases and J by 5 bases; bases outside the gene matches: 6. Overall results and qualifications from the work: Twenty-nine CD8+ CDR3 sequences were shared between patients and controls but appeared highly expressed in patients and within their immunodominant clones. Between patients and healthy controls, no significant difference in CD8+ Simpson's diversity was found (P=0.060).

Genomic DNA served as template for TCR beta VDJ combination and CDR3 sequence profiling. An Illumina HiSeq 2000 was the platform used for TCR repertoire sequencing. Processing in the source paper ran as follows. TRBV/TRBJ rearrangement plots, CDR3 size and DJ length profiles, and Simpson's diversity index were used to evaluate the repertoires. Whichever DNA sequence was most abundant in the deep sequencing data was defined as the immunodominant clone. CDR3 amino acid sequences were screened for sharing across subjects and were compared with published repertoires and the VDJdb database. The raw public reads went through TCRdb reprocessing: fastp at Q25, MiXCR clone calling, in-frame beta chains kept. All rows with the same CDR3 protein become a single entry with the most common DNA and genes. The V and J calls reflect TCRdb's pipeline rather than the authors' work. The table for this sample lists fewer than 45,000 distinct CDR3 sequences; roughly three quarters of them were counted only once. Of the sample, approximately 22% falls within the top ten clones.

This chain is built from TRBV19 and TRBJ2-1, with 11 junctional bases fitting TRBD2. The clonotype comes from a human donor in good health, serving as a control. Material for sequencing was sorted CD4+, CD8+, or CD8+CD57+ T cells (not recorded which) from PBMCs. The DNA sequence is given as TGTGCCAGCGGGGGACTAGCGGAGGACAATGAGCAGTTCTTC. The encoded protein is CASGGLAEDNEQFF.